A single sample gave rise to the 2 T cell receptor beta chains below, sequenced in a study of OX40 agonist ivuxolimab in advanced cancers. The library came from the immunoSEQ multiplex PCR assay. The source is immuneACCESS, and TCRdb retained only in-frame sequences with V and J called. Part of the clones is not carried over; for the studies checked, unresolved V genes explain less than half of this, and the remainder is unexplained. The sample table lists 70,000 to 95,000 clones, around 84% of them with a count of one. The top ten hold around 1.1% of the sample. This specimen consisted of CD4+ or CD8+ T cells sorted from blood, obtained in a trial of the OX40 agonist ivuxolimab. The receptors come from an adult with an advanced solid tumor such as melanoma, head and neck, liver or kidney cancer.

CDR3 DNA: TGTGCCAGCAGCACAACCATCAGCCCCAGCATTACCCAGCATTTT. It is translated as CASSTTISPSITQHF. The V and J genes are TRBV7-2 and TRBJ1-5; D is unclear. CDR1 and CDR2 (germline): SGHTA, FQGNSA. V lost 5 bases and J lost 11, with 22 bases in between. CDR3 size: 15 residues.

The chain joins TRBV19 to TRBJ2-2, with TRBD1 identical over 9 bases. Germline CDR1 reads LNHDA; CDR2 reads SQIVND (reference sequence). Losses at the gene ends were 3 bases for V and 4 bases for J; bases not matched to a gene: 6. The CDR3 is made up of 16 amino acids. The CDR3 DNA reads TGTGCCAGTAGTATTGAGGACAGGGGAGCCACCGGGGAGCTGTTTTTT. As protein: CASSIEDRGATGELFF. Using reference TRBV19 and TRBJ2-2 for the parts outside the CDR3, the full variable domain is DGGITQSPKYLFRKEGQNVTLSCEQNLNHDAMYWYRQDPGQGLRLIYYSQIVNDFQKGDIAEGYSVSREKKESFPLTVTSAQKNPTAFYLCASSIEDRGATGELFFGEGSRLTVL.